This T cell receptor beta chain stems from a study of shared clonotypes between healthy human individuals. Study summary: The study used three CD4 naive, three CD4 memory, two CD8 naive and one CD8 memory plate per donor.

CD4+ cells yielded CD45RA+ naive and CD45RA-negative memory subsets. In regard to this clone: Its specificity is unknown.

Samples underwent the assay at deep level. The data were produced by immunoSEQ multiplex PCR, yet TCRdb's version contains in-frame clones alone and is incomplete. This repertoire shows 2,500,000 or so clones, approximately 92% found once; its top ten account for over 0.12%. This CDR3 is 18 amino acids long. Per the germline V gene, CDR1 is SGHRS and CDR2 is YFSETQ. The V and J ends lost 1 base and 0 bases respectively, with 19 bases between them. General observations from the study: Among donors, sharing of clonotypes was expected to be affected by sequencing depth.

This sequence originates from a man aged 18 to 30 in good health. The chain links TRBV5-1 to TRBJ1-2; D ambiguous. Material: naive CD4+ T cells sorted from blood. Subset indicated: CD45RA+ positively selected. This chain's CDR3 is CASSLNGQDRLANYGYTF. The CDR3 DNA reads as TGCGCCAGCAGCTTGAATGGCCAGGACCGCCTCGCTAACTATGGCTACACCTTC.